Below, one TCR beta chain is given with its context. The sample belongs to a study of CD8 T cells in Susac syndrome. Germline values: CDR1 MGHRA, CDR2 YSYEKL. Trimming left V 5 bases short and J 3 bases short, with 16 bases between. The CDR3 has 15 amino acids. TEMRA cells were FACS-enriched, and CD8+ and CD4+ T cells were isolated negatively. When the RNA was reverse transcribed, random hexamers were used with an input of roughly 0.45 to 1 ug. Using its own MiXCR run on the immunoSEQ multiplex PCR reads, TCRdb lists one record per CDR3 protein. The data contain 150,000 to 200,000 distinct CDR3 sequences, approximately 93% of them singletons.

This receptor was identified in a human donor with multiple sclerosis. The sample taken for sequencing was CD4+ T cells from PBMCs. The chain links TRBV4-1 to TRBJ1-1; perhaps TRBD1 as D (5 bases). The CDR3 DNA reads as TGCGCCAGCAGCTACGGACGGGGCCGGTACACTGAAGCTTTCTTT. Residues: CASSYGRGRYTEAFF.